The sequence of this T cell receptor (beta chain) was determined in a study of cytomegalovirus exposure and HLA in healthy donors. This clone has only a few counts. This CDR3 region has 15 residues. J was trimmed by 2 bases and V by 4 bases; bases with no gene match: 4. Germline CDR1 reads MNHEY; CDR2 reads SVGAGI. In the PCR, 60 Vbeta and 13 Jbeta primers were used. The repertoire was sequenced with immunoSEQ multiplex PCR; TCRdb's copy has only in-frame clones and lacks some. The sample records around 100,000 clones, approximately 67% being singletons. The TCR originated in a man aged 18-30 years in good health and CMV-seropositive. The chain is built from TRBV6-5 and TRBJ1-1, with 10 nucleotides matching TRBD1. The specimen was PBMCs. DNA of the CDR3: TGTGCCAGCAGTTCCAGACAGGGGGCAAACACTGAAGCTTTCTTT. Its protein product is CASSSRQGANTEAFF.